These T cell receptor beta chains were read from a single sample in a study of cytomegalovirus exposure and HLA in healthy donors. Assay used: immunoSEQ multiplex PCR; TCRdb lists only in-frame clones, some missing. The sample gives approximately 88,000 clones, roughly 83% of which show up once; over 10% is in the top ten. Sequencing was done on a sample of PBMCs. The receptors come from a young woman in good health and CMV-seropositive. CDR3s leave out the opening cysteine and the closing phenylalanine or tryptophan. The order of the fields is V gene, J gene, CDR3 length, CDR3 protein.

V: TRBV30
J: TRBJ1-1
length: 12
CDR3: AWSTDRAYTEAF

V: TRBV19
J: TRBJ2-7
length: 9
CDR3: ARDFLYEQY

V: TRBV5-1
J: TRBJ1-3
length: 15
CDR3: ASSYGGTGLTPNTIY

V: TRBV2
J: TRBJ1-5
length: 11
CDR3: ASKAEGNQPQH

V: TRBV28
J: TRBJ2-7
length: 13
CDR3: ASSQGIRIRYEQY

V: TRBV18
J: TRBJ2-7
length: 16
CDR3: ASSPTGTSGGAGHEQY

V: TRBV4-2
J: TRBJ2-5
length: 14
CDR3: ASSQDGAGGPETQY

V: TRBV19
J: TRBJ2-1
length: 12
CDR3: ASREDRGYNEQF

V: TRBV9
J: TRBJ2-1
length: 14
CDR3: ASSVLLAGGHNEQF

V: TRBV7-2
J: TRBJ2-5
length: 12
CDR3: ASSGPQGKGFQY

V: TRBV6-5
J: TRBJ2-7
length: 12
CDR3: ASTPGLARNEQY

V: TRBV28
J: TRBJ2-2
length: 13
CDR3: ASTRRDLRAGELF

V: TRBV28
J: TRBJ2-2
length: 17
CDR3: ASSLWGDPLTGVPGELF

V: TRBV28
J: TRBJ1-4
length: 13
CDR3: ASSSAGTANEKLF

V: TRBV7-2
J: TRBJ2-7
length: 12
CDR3: ASSGARGPYEQY

V: TRBV4-2
J: TRBJ1-5
length: 13
CDR3: ASSQRQGFTQPQH

V: TRBV11-3
J: TRBJ2-3
length: 14
CDR3: ASSTTSGGGTDTQY

V: TRBV7-2
J: TRBJ1-6
length: 12
CDR3: ASSYVRGAGALH

V: TRBV28
J: TRBJ1-1
length: 15
CDR3: ASSPETTPGPNTEAF

V: TRBV9
J: TRBJ2-2
length: 13
CDR3: ASSVLADYTGELF

V: TRBV6-4
J: TRBJ2-3
length: 15
CDR3: ASSDFRGEGCTDTQY

V: TRBV5-1
J: TRBJ2-7
length: 18
CDR3: ASSQPQTKMDALGAYEQY

V: TRBV27
J: TRBJ2-1
length: 15
CDR3: ASSLKVGRGLGNEQF

V: TRBV15
J: TRBJ1-2
length: 14
CDR3: ATSRGGLLGGGGYT

V: TRBV7-8
J: TRBJ2-1
length: 14
CDR3: ASSSGTSGGADEQF

V: TRBV10-3
J: TRBJ2-7
length: 11
CDR3: AIRQGRDYEQY

V: TRBV6-5
J: TRBJ2-7
length: 9
CDR3: ASSYEYEQY

V: TRBV2
J: TRBJ1-2
length: 14
CDR3: ASSEVSGTGGGGYT

V: TRBV30
J: TRBJ2-3
length: 11
CDR3: ASSLAGGYTQY

V: TRBV10-3
J: TRBJ1-1
length: 12
CDR3: AISGGQVNTEAF

V: TRBV4-1
J: TRBJ1-4
length: 13
CDR3: ASSQDWGHNEKLF

V: TRBV5-1
J: TRBJ2-3
length: 13
CDR3: ASSFEGVGTDTQY

V: TRBV7-9
J: TRBJ2-7
length: 13
CDR3: ASSFLVTGSGEQY

V: TRBV7-9
J: TRBJ2-7
length: 10
CDR3: ASMTGGYEQY

V: TRBV6-5
J: TRBJ2-7
length: 14
CDR3: ASSYSNVTGGDEQY